The 25 T cell receptor beta chains reported below all come from one sample, sequenced in a study of CD8+ T cells in alopecia areata. cDNA prepared by RNA extraction and subsequent reverse transcription served as the template for sequencing. Libraries were prepared by immunoSEQ multiplex PCR; TCRdb keeps only in-frame clonotypes and omits some of them. The sample consists of 140,000 or so clones, 45% to 60% of them appearing once. The sequencing here drew on CD4+ T cells sorted from blood, taken at week 0. These receptors originate from a human donor with alopecia areata.

The V gene is TRBV29-1, the J gene TRBJ2-3; the D gene is possibly TRBD2 (6 bases). The CDR3 has 13 amino acids. Germline lookup yields CDR1 SQVTM and CDR2 ANQGSEA. V was shortened by 7 bases and J by 5 bases, with 16 bases between the two germline ends. DNA for the CDR3: TGCAGCGGGGAGGAATGGGACGGAGATACGCAGTATTTT. Amino acid sequence: CSGEEWDGDTQYF.

The chain combines TRBV4-2 with TRBJ1-4; 7 bases line up with TRBD1. J was trimmed by 17 bases and V by 0 bases; bases with no gene match: 12. Germline CDR1 reads LGHNA; CDR2 reads YNFKEQ. The CDR3 spans 14 residues. CDR3 nucleotide sequence: TGTGCCAGCAGCCAAGAACCTAGGCCGCGGACAGGTTTTTTT. Translating gives CASSQEPRPRTGFF.

J is TRBJ2-3 and V is TRBV29-1; 8 nucleotides align to TRBD2. The CDR3 loop spans 16 amino acids. V was clipped by 0 bases and J by 4 bases; unmatched bases: 9. Germline V lookup: CDR1 SQVTM, CDR2 ANQGSEA. The CDR3 reads CSVEDSGASPPDTQYF. The CDR3 bases are TGCAGCGTTGAAGATAGCGGGGCATCACCACCAGATACGCAGTATTTT.

The chain couples TRBV6-6 to TRBJ2-7; 7 bases line up with TRBD1. The CDR3 has 15 amino acids. Germline-derived CDR1 and CDR2 are MNHNY and SVGAGI (reference sequence). J gave up 6 bases and V 6 bases, and 14 bases lay outside the gene matches. The chain's CDR3 is CASSTLRTGRSEQYF. The DNA for the CDR3 is TGTGCCAGCAGCACCCTACGGACAGGAAGGTCCGAGCAGTACTTC.

V gene TRBV19 combines with J gene TRBJ2-2; no clear D. V dropped 9 bases and J dropped 6 bases, with 17 bases sitting between them. Per germline, CDR1 LNHDA and CDR2 SQIVND (reference sequence). The CDR3 runs 14 residues. The CDR3 sequence is CASSSRQFAGELFF. The DNA of the CDR3 is TGTGCCAGCAGTTCCCGGCAATTCGCCGGGGAGCTGTTTTTT.

This chain links TRBV5-1 with TRBJ2-3, with D perhaps TRBD1 or TRBD2 (6 bases each). This CDR3 has 13 amino acids. CDR1 and CDR2 from the germline V gene are SGHRS and YFSETQ. The V end was cut by 6 bases, the J end by 1 base, with 9 bases between. The CDR3 protein is CASTEGGTDTQYF. CDR3 nucleotide sequence: TGCGCCAGCACGGAGGGGGGCACAGATACGCAGTATTTT.

The chain couples TRBV5-6 to TRBJ1-5, with unresolved D. Germline V gene sequence: CDR1 SGHDT, CDR2 YYEEEE. CDR3 length equals 14 residues. V dropped 0 bases and J dropped 3 bases, with 7 bases sitting between them. Here the CDR3 reads CASSLAMDNQPQHF. The CDR3 coding sequence is TGTGCCAGCAGCTTGGCCATGGACAATCAGCCCCAGCATTTT.

The chain couples TRBV30 to TRBJ2-2; D gene ambiguous. Germline values: CDR1 GTSNPN, CDR2 SVGIG (reference sequence). The CDR3 contains 14 residues. V dropped 2 bases and J dropped 2 bases, with 9 bases sitting between them. The chain's CDR3 is CAWSKGGNTGELFF. CDR3 coding DNA: TGTGCCTGGAGTAAGGGCGGAAACACCGGGGAGCTGTTTTTT.

The genes are TRBV29-1 and TRBJ2-6; tentative D call: TRBD1 (5 bases). CDR3 size: 19 residues. The V gene lost 3 bases and the J gene lost 1 base, with 22 bases spanning the gap. Per the germline V gene, CDR1 is SQVTM and CDR2 is ANQGSEA. The CDR3 is CSVDTGVMGPSSGANVLTF. The DNA for the CDR3 is TGCAGCGTTGACACCGGCGTGATGGGGCCTTCTTCTGGGGCCAACGTCCTGACTTTC.

This clone came up a few times. The V call is TRBV5-6, the J call TRBJ1-1; D uncertain. The CDR3 consists of 13 residues. Germline V gives CDR1 SGHDT, CDR2 YYEEEE. Trimming took 2 bases from V and 4 from J, leaving 9 bases between them. CDR3 protein: CASSFTLGTEAFF. The DNA of the CDR3 is TGTGCCAGCAGCTTTACCCTTGGCACTGAAGCTTTCTTT.

This clone was detected a few times. The rearrangement uses TRBV6-4 and TRBJ2-3, with 9 bases fitting TRBD1. CDR1 is MRHNA and CDR2 is SNTAGT in the germline V gene. CDR3 length: 15 residues. V was pared by 6 bases and J by 4 bases, with 8 bases of the junction left unmatched. The CDR3 DNA reads as TGTGCCAGCAGGAAGGACAGGGGCCTCGCAGATACGCAGTATTTT. Protein product: CASRKDRGLADTQYF.

This clone was found a few times. This chain links TRBV19 with TRBJ2-5, with D possibly matching TRBD1 (5 bases). Trimming took 6 bases from V and 1 from J, leaving 15 bases between them. CDR1 and CDR2 (germline): LNHDA, SQIVND (reference sequence). There are 15 residues in the CDR3. CDR3 coding DNA: TGTGCCAGTAGCCGAGCGCAGGGCTTCCAAGAGACCCAGTACTTC. This gives the protein CASSRAQGFQETQYF.

The V call is TRBV7-2, the J call TRBJ2-2, with a tentative D call TRBD1 (5 bases). The germline V gene has CDR1 SGHTA and CDR2 FQGNSA. Deletions cut 1 base from V and 3 bases from J, with 6 bases between. The CDR3 sequence is 14 residues long. DNA for the CDR3: TGTGCCAGCAGCTTAGGGACATACACCGGGGAGCTGTTTTTT. Translated: CASSLGTYTGELFF.

The genes are TRBV9 and TRBJ1-5, with 9 bases fitting TRBD1. Germline V CDR1 and CDR2: SGDLS, YYNGEE. The V and J ends lost 3 bases and 7 bases, in that order; junction bases with no gene match: 8. The CDR3 has 15 amino acids. CDR3 residues: CASSAGTGFGQPQHF. In nucleotides, the CDR3 is TGTGCCAGCAGCGCCGGGACAGGGTTTGGGCAGCCCCAGCATTTT.

V and J are TRBV30 and TRBJ2-7, with TRBD1 identical over 8 bases. The trim removed 2 bases at V and 3 bases at J, leaving 6 bases unmatched. Germline values: CDR1 GTSNPN, CDR2 SVGIG (reference sequence). This CDR3 spans 14 amino acids. The DNA of the CDR3 is TGTGCCTGGAGTAGGGGACAGGAATACTACGAGCAGTACTTC. This sequence encodes CAWSRGQEYYEQYF.

A single count supports this clone. The chain couples TRBV4-1 to TRBJ1-5; D gene ambiguous. The ends were cut back, 5 bases at V and 0 bases at J, with 8 bases in the middle. This CDR3 spans 14 amino acids. Germline V lookup: CDR1 MGHRA, CDR2 YSYEKL. CDR3 sequence reads: CASSAGDSNQPQHF. The CDR3 nucleotides are TGCGCCAGCAGCGCCGGGGATAGCAATCAGCCCCAGCATTTT.

The chain recombines TRBV11-2 with TRBJ2-7; 11 positions agree with TRBD2. J gave up 3 bases and V 2 bases, and 6 bases lay outside the gene matches. CDR1 is SGHAT, CDR2 FQNNGV, per germline. This CDR3 is 16 amino acids long. CDR3 bases: TGTGCCAGCAGCTTAAATTCAGGGACTAGCGGCTACGAGCAGTACTTC. Amino acids: CASSLNSGTSGYEQYF.

Notes on this clone: One end of the junction varies from germline; a read error may be responsible. V usage is TRBV27 and J usage is TRBJ2-2; D gene ambiguous. CDR3 size: 14 residues. Looked up from germline, CDR1 is MNHEY and CDR2 is SMNVEV (reference sequence). The CDR3 is CASSLRVLTGELFF. CDR3 DNA sequence: TGTGCCAGCAGTCTCCGGGTCCTTACCGGCGAGCTGTTTTTT.

This clone has just one count. This sequence joins TRBV19 and TRBJ2-1, with D hard to call. There are 12 residues in the CDR3. Germline CDR1 LNHDA, CDR2 SQIVND (reference sequence). Trimming stripped 3 bases from V and 10 bases from J, with 10 bases between. The CDR3 DNA is TGTGCCAGTAGTATTGCAGCTAACGAGCAGTTCTTC. Translated: CASSIAANEQFF.

The chain joins TRBV7-3 to TRBJ1-1; the D is unclear. Trimming took 5 bases from V and 4 from J, leaving 14 bases between them. CDR3 length: 14 residues. Germline values: CDR1 SGHTA, CDR2 FQGTGA. The CDR3 is CASSPSGTLTEAFF. The CDR3 bases are TGTGCCAGCAGCCCCTCCGGAACACTCACTGAAGCTTTCTTT.

J is TRBJ2-1 and V is TRBV18, with D unclear. Germline V gene sequence: CDR1 KGHSH, CDR2 LQKENI. Trimming took 6 bases from V and 0 from J, leaving 6 bases between them. This CDR3 contains 13 residues. The CDR3, as DNA: TGTGCCAGCTCCCCCCCCTCCTACAATGAGCAGTTCTTC. Translating it yields CASSPPSYNEQFF.

This chain links TRBV7-2 with TRBJ2-3; 7 positions agree with TRBD2. Trimming cost V 3 bases and J 0 bases; bases outside gene matches: 3. Per the germline V gene, CDR1 is SGHTA and CDR2 is FQGNSA. CDR3 length: 15 amino acids. The CDR3 nucleotides read TGTGCCAGCAGCTTCTCGACTAGCAGCACAGATACGCAGTATTTT. Translation: CASSFSTSSTDTQYF. Using reference TRBV7-2 and TRBJ2-3 for the parts outside the CDR3, the full variable domain is GAGVSQSPSNKVTEKGKDVELRCDPISGHTALYWYRQSLGQGLEFLIYFQGNSAPDKSGLPSDRFSAERTGGSVSTLTIQRTQQEDSAVYLCASSFSTSSTDTQYFGPGTRLTVL.

The J gene is TRBJ2-1, the V gene TRBV29-1, with D tentatively TRBD2 (5 bases). This CDR3 contains 12 residues. Trimming removed 4 bases at V and 4 bases at J, with 8 bases between. The germline V gene encodes CDR1 SQVTM and CDR2 ANQGSEA. The DNA of the CDR3 is TGCAGCGTTGGGGAGTCGTACAATGAGCAGTTCTTC. Protein: CSVGESYNEQFF.

V and J are TRBV5-1 and TRBJ2-1; 8 bases line up with TRBD2. The CDR3 is 15 amino acids. CDR1 and CDR2 (germline): SGHRS, YFSETQ. Unmatched junction bases numbered 8, after V lost 3 bases and J lost 6 bases. CDR3 nucleotides: TGCGCCAGCAGCTCAGCGGGAGTAGGTGGCAATGAGCAGTTCTTC. Translation gives CASSSAGVGGNEQFF. Filled out from reference TRBV5-1 and TRBJ2-1, the complete variable domain reads KAGVTQTPRYLIKTRGQQVTLSCSPISGHRSVSWYQQTPGQGLQFLFEYFSETQRNKGNFPGRFSGRQFSNSRSEMNVSTLELGDSALYLCASSSAGVGGNEQFFGPGTRLTVL.

This clone showed up just a few times. The genes are TRBV6-5 and TRBJ2-2, with D possibly TRBD1 on 5 matching bases. V was trimmed by 4 bases and J by 5 bases, leaving 8 bases between them. Germline CDR1 MNHEY, CDR2 SVGAGI. This CDR3 contains 13 residues. The CDR3 region is CASSSGPTGELFF. Written as DNA, the CDR3 is TGTGCCAGCAGTTCAGGGCCGACCGGGGAGCTGTTTTTT.